This T cell receptor beta chain was recovered during a study of control samples from healthy donors and cancer patients. The repertoire was sequenced with immunoSEQ multiplex PCR; TCRdb's copy has only in-frame clones and lacks some. The table records under 450,000 clones, 75% to 95% of them present only once. Trimming at V came to 5 bases and at J to 7 bases, leaving 6 bases not matched to a gene. The CDR3 covers 14 residues. CDR1 is LNHNV, CDR2 YYDKDF, per germline (reference sequence). The sequenced material came from PBMCs. The V gene is TRBV15, the J gene TRBJ2-1; TRBD1 aligns across 9 bases. The TCR originated in a man aged 35 to 55 with head and neck cancer. The CDR3 DNA sequence: TGTGCCACCAGCCCCCGACAGGGGGGGAATGAGCAGTTCTTC. Its protein is CATSPRQGGNEQFF.